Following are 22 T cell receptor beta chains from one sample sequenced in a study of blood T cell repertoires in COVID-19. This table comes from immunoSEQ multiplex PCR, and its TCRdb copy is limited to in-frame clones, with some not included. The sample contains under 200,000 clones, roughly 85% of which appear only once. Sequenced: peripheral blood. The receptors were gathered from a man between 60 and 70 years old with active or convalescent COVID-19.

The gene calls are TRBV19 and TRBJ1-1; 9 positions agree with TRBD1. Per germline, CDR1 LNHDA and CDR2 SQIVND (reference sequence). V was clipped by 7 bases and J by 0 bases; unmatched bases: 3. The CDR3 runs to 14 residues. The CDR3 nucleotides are TGTGCCAGTAAAACAGGGGGCTTGAACACTGAAGCTTTCTTT. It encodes CASKTGGLNTEAFF.

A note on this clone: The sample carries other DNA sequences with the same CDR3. Here the CDR3 reads CASSLGEGGYTF. The DNA for the CDR3 is TGCGCCAGCAGCCTCGGGGAAGGAGGCTACACCTTC. This rearrangement joins TRBV5-1 to TRBJ1-2; D call uncertain. V was shortened by 4 bases and J by 8 bases, with 12 bases between the two germline ends. This CDR3 is built from 12 residues. CDR1 SGHRS and CDR2 YFSETQ come from the germline V gene. Based on the CDR3 plus reference TRBV5-1 and TRBJ1-2, the full variable domain is KAGVTQTPRYLIKTRGQQVTLSCSPISGHRSVSWYQQTPGQGLQFLFEYFSETQRNKGNFPGRFSGRQFSNSRSEMNVSTLELGDSALYLCASSLGEGGYTFGSGTRLTVV.

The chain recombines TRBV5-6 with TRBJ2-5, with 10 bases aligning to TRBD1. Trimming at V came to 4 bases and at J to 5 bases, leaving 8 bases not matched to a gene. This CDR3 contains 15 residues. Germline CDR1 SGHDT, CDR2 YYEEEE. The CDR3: CASSLPPGQGETQYF. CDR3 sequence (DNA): TGTGCCAGCAGCCTCCCCCCGGGACAGGGGGAGACCCAGTACTTC.

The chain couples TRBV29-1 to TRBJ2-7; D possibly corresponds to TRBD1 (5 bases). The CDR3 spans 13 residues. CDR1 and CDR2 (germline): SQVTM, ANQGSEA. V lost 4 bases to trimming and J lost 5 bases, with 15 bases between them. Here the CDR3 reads CSVVRQGRDEQYF. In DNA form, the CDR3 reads TGCAGCGTTGTCAGGCAGGGTAGGGACGAGCAGTACTTC.

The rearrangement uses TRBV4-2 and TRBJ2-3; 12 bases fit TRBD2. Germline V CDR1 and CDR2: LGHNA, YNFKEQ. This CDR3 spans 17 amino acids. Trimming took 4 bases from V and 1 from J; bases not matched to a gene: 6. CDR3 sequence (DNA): TGTGCCAGCAGCCCAACGACTAGCGGGGGCCGCACAGATACGCAGTATTTT. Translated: CASSPTTSGGRTDTQYF.

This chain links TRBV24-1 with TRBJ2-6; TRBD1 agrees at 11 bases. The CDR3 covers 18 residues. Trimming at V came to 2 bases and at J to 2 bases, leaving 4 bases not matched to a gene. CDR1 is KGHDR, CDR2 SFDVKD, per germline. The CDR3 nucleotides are TGTGCCACCAGTGATTGGGGACAGGGGGGTACTGGGGCCAACGTCCTGACTTTC. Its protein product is CATSDWGQGGTGANVLTF.

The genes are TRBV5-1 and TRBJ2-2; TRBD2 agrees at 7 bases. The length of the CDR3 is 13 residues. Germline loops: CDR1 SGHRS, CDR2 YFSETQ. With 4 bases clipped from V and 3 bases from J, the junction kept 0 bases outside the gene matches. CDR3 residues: CASSRGDTGELFF. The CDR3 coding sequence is TGCGCCAGCAGCCGGGGGGACACCGGGGAGCTGTTTTTT.

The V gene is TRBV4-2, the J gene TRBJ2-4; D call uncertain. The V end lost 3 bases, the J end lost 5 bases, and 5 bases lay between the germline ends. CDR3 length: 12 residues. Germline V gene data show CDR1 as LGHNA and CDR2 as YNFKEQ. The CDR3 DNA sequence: TGTGCCAGCAGCCAGAGCGAAAACATTCAGTACTTC. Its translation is CASSQSENIQYF.

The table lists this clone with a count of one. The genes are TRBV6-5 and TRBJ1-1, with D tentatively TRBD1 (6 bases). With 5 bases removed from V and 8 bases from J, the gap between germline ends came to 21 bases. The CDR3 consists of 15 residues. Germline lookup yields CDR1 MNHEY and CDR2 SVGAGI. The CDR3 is CASSRTGTLFAEAFF. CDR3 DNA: TGTGCCAGCAGTCGTACCGGGACACTCTTTGCGGAAGCTTTCTTT.

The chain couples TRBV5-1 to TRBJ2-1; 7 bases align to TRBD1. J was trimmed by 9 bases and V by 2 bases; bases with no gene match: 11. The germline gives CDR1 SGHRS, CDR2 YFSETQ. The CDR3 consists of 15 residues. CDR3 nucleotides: TGCGCCAGCAGCTTAGGGGGCCAGTCGGCGGCTGAGCAGTTCTTC. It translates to CASSLGGQSAAEQFF.

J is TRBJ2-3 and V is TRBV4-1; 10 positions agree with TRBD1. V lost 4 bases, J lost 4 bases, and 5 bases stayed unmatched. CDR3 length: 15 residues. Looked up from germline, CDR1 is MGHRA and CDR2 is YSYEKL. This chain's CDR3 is CASSPGQGQADTQYF. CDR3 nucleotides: TGCGCCAGCAGCCCGGGACAGGGGCAAGCAGATACGCAGTATTTT.

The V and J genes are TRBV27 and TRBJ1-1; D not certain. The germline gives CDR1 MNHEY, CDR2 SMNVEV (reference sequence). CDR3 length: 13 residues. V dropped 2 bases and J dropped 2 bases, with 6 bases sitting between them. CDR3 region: CASSLRGNTEAFF. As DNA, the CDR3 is TGTGCCAGCAGTTTACGAGGTAACACTGAAGCTTTCTTT.

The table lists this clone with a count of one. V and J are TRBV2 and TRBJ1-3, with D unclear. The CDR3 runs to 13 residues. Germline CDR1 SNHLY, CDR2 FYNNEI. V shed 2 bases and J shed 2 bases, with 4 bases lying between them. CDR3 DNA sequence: TGTGCCAGCAGTGAACAGGCTGGAAACACCATATATTTT. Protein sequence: CASSEQAGNTIYF. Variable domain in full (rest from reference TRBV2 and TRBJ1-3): EPEVTQTPSHQVTQMGQEVILRCVPISNHLYFYWYRQILGQKVEFLVSFYNNEISEKSEIFDDQFSVERPDGSNFTLKIRSTKLEDSAMYFCASSEQAGNTIYFGEGSWLTVV.

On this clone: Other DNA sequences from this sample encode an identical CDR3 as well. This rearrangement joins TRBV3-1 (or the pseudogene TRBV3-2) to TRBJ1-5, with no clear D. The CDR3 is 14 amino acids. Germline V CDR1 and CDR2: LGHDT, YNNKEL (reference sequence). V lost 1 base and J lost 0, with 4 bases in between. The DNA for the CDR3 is TGTGCCAGCAGCCAAGGCTATAGCAATCAGCCCCAGCATTTT. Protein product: CASSQGYSNQPQHF.

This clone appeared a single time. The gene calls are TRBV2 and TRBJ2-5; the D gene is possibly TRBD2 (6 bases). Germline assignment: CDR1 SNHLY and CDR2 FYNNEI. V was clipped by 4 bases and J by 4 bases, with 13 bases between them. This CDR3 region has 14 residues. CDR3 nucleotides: TGTGCCAGCAGTGGGGACTTGGTAGGAGAGACCCAGTACTTC. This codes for CASSGDLVGETQYF.

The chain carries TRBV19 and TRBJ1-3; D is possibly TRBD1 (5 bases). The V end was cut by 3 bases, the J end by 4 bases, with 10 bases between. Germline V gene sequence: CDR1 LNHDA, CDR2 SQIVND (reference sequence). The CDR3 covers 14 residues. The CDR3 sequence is CASSMGGNGNTIYF. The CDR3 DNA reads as TGTGCCAGTAGTATGGGGGGTAACGGAAACACCATATATTTT.

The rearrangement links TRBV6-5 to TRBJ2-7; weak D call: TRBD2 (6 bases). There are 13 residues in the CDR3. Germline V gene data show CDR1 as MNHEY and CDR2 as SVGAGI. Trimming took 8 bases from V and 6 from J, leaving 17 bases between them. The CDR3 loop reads CASRDSSVGEQYF. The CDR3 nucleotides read TGTGCCAGCCGGGACTCCTCCGTGGGCGAGCAGTACTTC.

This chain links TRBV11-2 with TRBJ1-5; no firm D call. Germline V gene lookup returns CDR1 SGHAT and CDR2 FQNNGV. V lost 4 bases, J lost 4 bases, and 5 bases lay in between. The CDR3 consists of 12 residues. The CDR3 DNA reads TGTGCCAGCAGCTCCATGAATCAGCCCCAGCATTTT. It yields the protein CASSSMNQPQHF.

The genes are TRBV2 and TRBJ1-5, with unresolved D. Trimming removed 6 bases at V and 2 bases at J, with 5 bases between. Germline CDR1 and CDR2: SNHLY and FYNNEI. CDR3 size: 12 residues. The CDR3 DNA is TGTGCCAGCAGGGGAGGCAATCAGCCCCAGCATTTT. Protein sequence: CASRGGNQPQHF. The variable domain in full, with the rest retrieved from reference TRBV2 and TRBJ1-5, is EPEVTQTPSHQVTQMGQEVILRCVPISNHLYFYWYRQILGQKVEFLVSFYNNEISEKSEIFDDQFSVERPDGSNFTLKIRSTKLEDSAMYFCASRGGNQPQHFGDGTRLSIL.

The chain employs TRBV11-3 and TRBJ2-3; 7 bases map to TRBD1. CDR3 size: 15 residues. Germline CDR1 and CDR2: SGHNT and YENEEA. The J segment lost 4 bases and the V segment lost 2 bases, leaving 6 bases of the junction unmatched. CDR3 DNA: TGTGCCAGCAGCTTAACACCGGACAGGTCAGATACGCAGTATTTT. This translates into CASSLTPDRSDTQYF.

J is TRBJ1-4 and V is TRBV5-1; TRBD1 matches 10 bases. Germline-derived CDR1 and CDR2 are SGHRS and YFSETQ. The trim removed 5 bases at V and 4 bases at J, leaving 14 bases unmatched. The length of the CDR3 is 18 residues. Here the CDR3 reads CASSKRDRGLAFNEKLFF. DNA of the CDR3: TGCGCCAGCAGTAAGAGGGACAGGGGACTTGCATTTAATGAAAAACTGTTTTTT.

The CDR3 loop reads CATSAGLAGVYEQYF. CDR3 DNA: TGTGCCACCAGTGCGGGACTAGCGGGGGTCTACGAGCAGTACTTC. This chain uses TRBV24-1 with TRBJ2-7; TRBD2 matches at 14 bases. Trimming at V came to 5 bases and at J to 3 bases, leaving 2 bases not matched to a gene. The CDR3 sequence is 15 residues long. CDR1 KGHDR and CDR2 SFDVKD come from the germline V gene.